The 25 T cell receptor beta chains in this list originate from one sample, sequenced in a study of T cell changes during pregnancy in multiple sclerosis. The repertoire was sequenced with immunoSEQ multiplex PCR; TCRdb's copy has only in-frame clones and lacks some. This table has 15,000 to 20,000 clones, 86% appearing once. The sample consisted of CD8+ T cells from peripheral blood mononuclear cells, taken in the third trimester of pregnancy. Receptors originate from a female donor in good health, enrolled as a control in a pregnancy study.

The gene calls are TRBV7-9 and TRBJ2-7; no reliable D call. The CDR3 sequence is 11 residues long. Germline V gene sequence: CDR1 SEHNR, CDR2 FQNEAQ (reference sequence). V was cut by 3 bases and J by 3 bases, with 3 bases left in between. CDR3 in DNA: TGTGCCAGCAGCTTTAACTACGAGCAGTACTTC. As protein: CASSFNYEQYF.

The chain has TRBV7-3 and TRBJ1-6; D not resolved. The V gene lost 4 bases and the J gene lost 10 bases, with 17 bases spanning the gap. The CDR3 consists of 15 residues. CDR1 and CDR2 (germline): SGHTA, FQGTGA. The CDR3 DNA follows: TGTGCCAGCAGCTCGAGTCCAGGAAAAGGATCACCCCTCCACTTT. Amino acids: CASSSSPGKGSPLHF.

The chain is built from TRBV7-3 and TRBJ2-6, with TRBD1 matching 7 bases. The CDR3 length is 15 residues. The V segment lost 3 bases and the J segment 3 bases; nucleotides outside the gene matches: 2. Germline V gene data show CDR1 as SGHTA and CDR2 as FQGTGA. The CDR3 is CASSFWTGGANVLTF. CDR3 DNA sequence: TGTGCCAGCAGCTTTTGGACAGGTGGGGCCAACGTCCTGACTTTC.

The chain employs TRBV7-3 and TRBJ2-1; 10 bases agree with TRBD2. Unmatched junction bases numbered 1, after V lost 3 bases and J lost 2 bases. CDR1 is SGHTA, CDR2 FQGTGA, per germline. The CDR3 totals 15 residues. The CDR3 protein is CASSFTSGAYNEQFF. In DNA, the CDR3 is TGTGCCAGCAGCTTTACTAGCGGGGCCTACAATGAGCAGTTCTTC. The variable domain in full, completed from reference TRBV7-3 and TRBJ2-1, reads GAGVSQTPSNKVTEKGKYVELRCDPISGHTALYWYRQSLGQGPEFLIYFQGTGAADDSGLPNDRFFAVRPEGSVSTLKIQRTERGDSAVYLCASSFTSGAYNEQFFGPGTRLTVL.

V is TRBV5-6 and J is TRBJ2-3; 9 nucleotides line up with TRBD1. In germline, CDR1 is SGHDT, CDR2 YYEEEE. The ends lost 1 base at V and 3 bases at J; junction bases unmatched: 9. This CDR3 spans 17 amino acids. DNA for the CDR3: TGTGCCAGCAGCTTGTCAACAGGGGGCGGAGTAACAGATACGCAGTATTTT. Its translation is CASSLSTGGGVTDTQYF.

The J gene is TRBJ2-2, the V gene TRBV18; D call uncertain. The CDR3 has 14 amino acids. Trimming took 3 bases from V and 2 from J, leaving 7 bases between them. The germline V gene has CDR1 KGHSH and CDR2 LQKENI. The CDR3 reads CASSPDSNTGELFF. The CDR3 coding sequence is TGTGCCAGCTCACCGGATAGCAACACCGGGGAGCTGTTTTTT.

This chain connects TRBV19 to TRBJ2-2, with TRBD2 identical over 7 bases. Losses at the gene ends were 3 bases for V and 7 bases for J; bases not matched to a gene: 5. The germline V gene encodes CDR1 LNHDA and CDR2 SQIVND (reference sequence). The CDR3 loop spans 14 amino acids. The CDR3 DNA follows: TGTGCCAGTAGTATGGCCTTAGCGGGCGGGGAGCTGTTTTTT. Encoded protein: CASSMALAGGELFF.

The V call is TRBV11-2, the J call TRBJ1-2; D perhaps matches TRBD1 (6 bases). Trimming shortened V by 2 bases and J by 3 bases, and 13 bases separated the two germline ends. This CDR3 has 15 residues. Germline V CDR1 and CDR2: SGHAT, FQNNGV. The CDR3, as DNA: TGTGCCAGCAGCTTAATCACAGGGAGTGACTATGGCTACACCTTC. Protein: CASSLITGSDYGYTF.

In nucleotides, the CDR3 is TGTGCCAGCAGCAACCCGGGACAGGGGACCGCTGAAGCTTTCTTT. Translated, it gives CASSNPGQGTAEAFF. This chain uses TRBV7-9 with TRBJ1-1; 10 bases are shared with TRBD1. The CDR3 contains 15 residues. V was pared by 5 bases and J by 6 bases, with 9 bases of the junction left unmatched. Germline CDR1 and CDR2: SEHNR and FQNEAQ (reference sequence).

The chain carries TRBV30 and TRBJ1-2, with 7 bases matching TRBD1. Germline V gene lookup returns CDR1 GTSNPN and CDR2 SVGIG (reference sequence). The J segment lost 7 bases and the V segment lost 0 bases, leaving 2 bases of the junction unmatched. CDR3 length: 12 amino acids. CDR3 DNA: TGTGCCTGGAGTGTACAGGGGAGTGGCTACACCTTC. Translating it yields CAWSVQGSGYTF.

The V call is TRBV5-4, the J call TRBJ1-5, with 7 bases fitting TRBD1. The CDR3 totals 16 residues. Germline V gives CDR1 SGHNT, CDR2 YYREEE (reference sequence). With 10 bases clipped from V and 0 bases from J, the junction kept 13 bases outside the gene matches. The chain's CDR3 is CAYEAQGGGSNQPQHF. Here the CDR3 DNA reads TGTGCCTACGAAGCCCAGGGGGGTGGTAGCAATCAGCCCCAGCATTTT.

The V gene is TRBV25-1, the J gene TRBJ2-7; 9 nucleotides align to TRBD2. There are 16 residues in the CDR3. Losses at the gene ends were 3 bases for V and 0 bases for J; bases not matched to a gene: 6. Per the germline V gene, CDR1 is MGHDK and CDR2 is SYGVNS. CDR3 region: CASSDPSGGFSYEQYF. The CDR3 DNA reads as TGTGCCAGCAGTGATCCGAGCGGGGGGTTCTCCTACGAGCAGTACTTC.

The chain has TRBV5-1 and TRBJ2-2, with TRBD1 matching over 10 bases. This CDR3 is 17 amino acids long. V lost 0 bases, J lost 8 bases, and 10 bases stayed unmatched. Germline V gene sequence: CDR1 SGHRS, CDR2 YFSETQ. In nucleotides, the CDR3 is TGCGCCAGCAGCTTGGGCCCGACAGGGGGCGCGTCGGGGGAGCTGTTTTTT. Translating gives CASSLGPTGGASGELFF.

The chain employs TRBV4-1 and TRBJ1-5; tentatively, D is TRBD1 (5 bases). The CDR3 spans 14 residues. Per germline, CDR1 MGHRA and CDR2 YSYEKL. Trimming pared 0 bases from V and 8 bases from J, leaving 11 bases between. The CDR3 sequence is CASSQDRGGKPQHF. CDR3 bases: TGCGCCAGCAGCCAAGATCGCGGGGGGAAGCCCCAGCATTTT.

The V call is TRBV9, the J call TRBJ1-2; no firm D call. With 4 bases removed from V and 4 bases from J, the gap between germline ends came to 17 bases. CDR1 and CDR2 from the germline V gene are SGDLS and YYNGEE. CDR3 length: 15 residues. In DNA form, the CDR3 reads TGTGCCAGCAGCCCGTTTGAGGGCGCAGTCTATGGCTACACCTTC. It translates to CASSPFEGAVYGYTF.

This chain uses TRBV7-9 with TRBJ2-5, with D tentatively TRBD2 (6 bases). There are 14 residues in the CDR3. Trimming stripped 0 bases from V and 2 bases from J, with 7 bases between. In germline, CDR1 is SEHNR, CDR2 FQNEAQ (reference sequence). DNA of the CDR3: TGTGCCAGCAGCTTAGCGGGACTGCAAGAGACCCAGTACTTC. Encoded protein: CASSLAGLQETQYF.

V usage is TRBV11-2 and J usage is TRBJ1-4; TRBD1 matches at 10 bases. Germline trimming cut 5 bases from V and 12 bases from J; bases unmatched to any gene: 15. The CDR3 is 16 residues long. Germline CDR1 reads SGHAT; CDR2 reads FQNNGV. Written as DNA, the CDR3 is TGTGCCAGCAGCGCACCCCCGGGACAGGGGTCTGGTGAACTGTTTTTT. Its protein is CASSAPPGQGSGELFF.

This chain links TRBV5-1 with TRBJ1-1; D not resolved. The CDR3 length is 14 residues. Germline CDR1 and CDR2: SGHRS and YFSETQ. Trimming removed 0 bases at V and 0 bases at J, with 6 bases between. This CDR3 reads CASSLALMNTEAFF. The DNA for the CDR3 is TGCGCCAGCAGCTTGGCACTGATGAACACTGAAGCTTTCTTT.

This chain uses TRBV10-3 with TRBJ1-2; TRBD1 aligns across 7 bases. The J segment lost 7 bases and the V segment lost 2 bases, leaving 7 bases of the junction unmatched. Germline V gene sequence: CDR1 ENHRY, CDR2 SYGVKD. The CDR3 spans 14 residues. The CDR3 region has the DNA TGTGCCATCAGTGAGGGGGACAGTTGGAGTGGCTACACCTTC. It translates to CAISEGDSWSGYTF.

This sequence joins TRBV5-4 and TRBJ1-1; D might be TRBD1 (6 bases). This CDR3 has 16 residues. CDR1 and CDR2 (germline): SGHNT, YYREEE (reference sequence). Trimming cost V 3 bases and J 6 bases, with 21 bases left between them. The CDR3 bases are TGTGCCAGCAGCTCCCCTGGGGGGGGGCCCTCCGCTGAAGCTTTCTTT. Encoded protein: CASSSPGGGPSAEAFF.

The gene calls are TRBV6-1 and TRBJ2-5, with no clear D. Germline CDR1 and CDR2: MNHNS and SASEGT. This CDR3 spans 14 amino acids. V lost 4 bases and J lost 5, with 14 bases in between. CDR3 in DNA: TGTGCCAGCAGTGTTGACCCCGGGTGGGAGACCCAGTACTTC. Amino acid sequence: CASSVDPGWETQYF.

V usage is TRBV4-2 and J usage is TRBJ1-4, with 9 bases lining up with TRBD1. Germline CDR1 and CDR2: LGHNA and YNFKEQ. CDR3 size: 16 residues. V lost 3 bases to trimming and J lost 2 bases; unmatched junction nucleotides: 4. The CDR3 DNA follows: TGTGCCAGCAGCCATAAACAGGGGGCCACTAATGAAAAACTGTTTTTT. Its translation is CASSHKQGATNEKLFF.

This clone has only one observation. One end of the junction is discordant with germline, which a read error may explain. The chain couples TRBV5-1 to TRBJ1-5; D possibly corresponds to TRBD1 (6 bases). CDR3 length equals 16 residues. Germline assignment: CDR1 SGHRS and CDR2 YFSETQ. CDR3 region: CASSSTGIWTNQPQHF. CDR3 coding DNA: TGTGCCAGCAGCTCTACAGGGATTTGGACCAATCAGCCCCAGCATTTT.

This clone was seen a few times. V usage is TRBV13 and J usage is TRBJ1-2, with TRBD1 matching over 7 bases. Per the germline V gene, CDR1 is PRHDT and CDR2 is FYEKMQ (reference sequence). This CDR3 region has 17 residues. V trimming: 0 bases; J trimming: 6 bases; junction bases outside the gene matches: 13. The CDR3 DNA reads as TGTGCCAGCAGCTTAGGCATGAGGGGGCTAAGTTCACATGGCTACACCTTC. Translating gives CASSLGMRGLSSHGYTF. Combining the CDR3 with reference TRBV13 and TRBJ1-2 gives the whole variable domain AAGVIQSPRHLIKEKRETATLKCYPIPRHDTVYWYQQGPGQDPQFLISFYEKMQSDKGSIPDRFSAQQFSDYHSELNMSSLELGDSALYFCASSLGMRGLSSHGYTFGSGTRLTVV.

V is TRBV4-1 and J is TRBJ1-2; D may be TRBD1 (5 bases). CDR1 and CDR2 (germline): MGHRA, YSYEKL. The ends were cut back, 5 bases at V and 10 bases at J, with 23 bases in the middle. The CDR3 totals 15 residues. CDR3 residues: CASSSGAGISRAYTF. As DNA, the CDR3 is TGCGCCAGCAGCTCCGGGGCGGGAATTTCTCGCGCCTACACCTTC.